A selection of T cell receptor beta chains follows, all from one sample in a study of blood T cell repertoires in COVID-19. The assay was immunoSEQ multiplex PCR, and TCRdb's table has in-frame clones only and misses some. The table has around 170,000 clones, around 72% seen once. Material: peripheral blood. These receptors all stem from a woman at least 80 years old with acute or convalescent COVID-19. Both conserved end residues are part of each CDR3. Fields, in order: D gene, CDR3 length, V gene, clone size, J gene, CDR3 protein, CDR3 DNA. A D gene is named only where the DNA matches it firmly. The size field is filled for only some rows; it gives once, few, many or a size class.

TRBD1	13	TRBV5-1	.	TRBJ1-4	CASSAMDREKLFF	TGCGCCAGCAGCGCGATGGACAGGGAAAAACTGTTTTTT
.	13	TRBV5-6	.	TRBJ1-1	CASSLGRVGAAFF	TGTGCCAGCAGCTTGGGCCGAGTGGGAGCAGCTTTCTTT
TRBD1	14	TRBV3-1/TRBV3-2	few	TRBJ1-5	CASSPTGSNQPQHF	TGTGCCAGCAGCCCGACAGGGTCAAATCAGCCCCAGCATTTT
TRBD1	16	TRBV4-1	.	TRBJ1-2	CASSQGQGGENYGYTF	TGCGCCAGCAGCCAAGGCCAAGGGGGCGAGAACTATGGCTACACCTTC
TRBD1	15	TRBV12-5	few	TRBJ2-3	CASGKGQGAADTQYF	TGTGCTAGTGGAAAGGGACAGGGGGCTGCAGATACGCAGTATTTT
TRBD2	15	TRBV11-2	.	TRBJ2-5	CASSRGLAGRETQYF	TGTGCCAGCAGCAGGGGCCTAGCGGGGAGAGAGACCCAGTACTTC
.	13	TRBV29-1	few	TRBJ2-3	CSVELRFGDTQYF	TGCAGCGTTGAACTACGGTTTGGAGATACGCAGTATTTT
TRBD1	16	TRBV5-1	.	TRBJ1-2	CASSAGTASTNYGYTF	TGCGCCAGCAGCGCCGGGACAGCGTCTACGAACTATGGCTACACCTTC
.	13	TRBV10-2	few	TRBJ1-5	CASTREKGQPQHF	TGCGCCAGTACGCGGGAAAAAGGTCAGCCCCAGCATTTT
.	15	TRBV7-9	.	TRBJ2-2	CASSLGEKSTGELFF	TGTGCCAGCAGCTTAGGGGAGAAGAGCACCGGGGAGCTGTTTTTT
.	16	TRBV28	.	TRBJ1-2	CASSMTRRQANYGYTF	TGTGCCAGCAGCATGACGAGGAGGCAAGCTAACTATGGCTACACCTTC
TRBD1	17	TRBV25-1	.	TRBJ1-2	CASSEPDGTAEARGYTF	TGTGCCAGCAGTGAGCCCGACGGGACAGCGGAGGCGCGCGGCTACACCTTC
TRBD1	14	TRBV2	once	TRBJ2-5	CASSGGQEWETQYF	TGTGCCAGCAGTGGGGGACAGGAGTGGGAGACCCAGTACTTC
.	14	TRBV5-8	.	TRBJ2-7	CASSLWQGPYEQYF	TGTGCCAGCAGCTTGTGGCAGGGTCCCTACGAGCAGTACTTC
.	16	TRBV27	.	TRBJ2-2	CASSAGPSWNTGELFF	TGTGCCAGCAGCGCGGGGCCTAGCTGGAACACCGGGGAGCTGTTTTTT
TRBD2	19	TRBV27	.	TRBJ2-3	CASRPLAGRTRASTDTQYF	TGTGCCAGCAGACCCCTAGCGGGAAGGACTCGTGCATCAACAGATACGCAGTATTTT
TRBD1	12	TRBV28	.	TRBJ1-5	CASRTGSQPQHF	TGTGCCAGCCGGACAGGGAGTCAGCCCCAGCATTTT
.	13	TRBV27	.	TRBJ1-2	CASSLDGGYGYTF	TGTGCCAGCAGTTTAGACGGGGGATATGGCTACACCTTC
.	15	TRBV21-1	.	TRBJ1-1	CASSIPKGAPTEAFF	TGTGCCAGCAGCATCCCGAAGGGGGCGCCCACTGAAGCTTTCTTT
.	15	TRBV5-1	few	TRBJ1-4	CASSLDRETNEKLFF	TGCGCCAGCAGCTTGGACAGGGAAACTAATGAAAAACTGTTTTTT
TRBD2	14	TRBV14	.	TRBJ2-7	CASSQASGSNEQYF	TGTGCCAGCAGCCAAGCTAGCGGGAGCAACGAGCAGTACTTC
TRBD1	13	TRBV19	few	TRBJ1-1	CASSLQGPREAFF	TGTGCCAGTAGTTTACAGGGGCCCCGTGAAGCTTTCTTT
.	12	TRBV4-2	few	TRBJ1-2	CASSGRDYGYTF	TGTGCCAGCAGCGGCAGGGACTATGGCTACACCTTC
.	11	TRBV5-8	few	TRBJ1-1	CASSLSTEAFF	TGTGCCAGCAGCTTGTCGACTGAAGCTTTCTTT
TRBD2	14	TRBV10-3	.	TRBJ2-1	CAIKQGLAEDEQFF	TGTGCCATCAAACAGGGACTAGCGGAGGATGAGCAGTTCTTC
TRBD1	15	TRBV5-1	many	TRBJ1-3	CASSIGTGSGNTIYF	TGCGCCAGCAGCATAGGGACAGGCTCTGGAAACACCATATATTTT
TRBD2	16	TRBV3-1/TRBV3-2	.	TRBJ2-7	CASSHQYGTSDYEQYF	TGTGCCAGCAGCCACCAATACGGGACTAGCGATTACGAGCAGTACTTC
TRBD1	16	TRBV6-2/TRBV6-3	.	TRBJ1-6	CASSQQGTMSSSPLHF	TGTGCCAGCAGTCAACAGGGGACCATGTCGAGTTCACCCCTCCACTTT
.	14	TRBV10-3	.	TRBJ2-5	CAISESGRQETQYF	TGTGCCATCAGTGAGTCGGGCAGACAAGAGACCCAGTACTTC
TRBD2	16	TRBV30	.	TRBJ2-5	CAWSNDLASGQETQYF	TGTGCCTGGAGTAATGACTTGGCTAGCGGTCAAGAGACCCAGTACTTC
.	16	TRBV6-5	.	TRBJ1-5	CASSYSAGGGYQPQHF	TGTGCCAGCAGTTACTCGGCAGGTGGAGGATATCAGCCCCAGCATTTT
.	15	TRBV28	.	TRBJ2-5	CASRIRPGLQETQYF	TGTGCCAGCAGGATTAGACCGGGACTCCAAGAGACCCAGTACTTC
.	12	TRBV29-1	.	TRBJ1-1	CSVEEQPPEAFF	TGCAGCGTTGAAGAACAGCCCCCTGAAGCTTTCTTT
TRBD1	14	TRBV9	.	TRBJ2-7	CASSVGTGVYEQYF	TGTGCCAGCAGCGTAGGGACAGGGGTATACGAGCAGTACTTC
TRBD2	16	TRBV10-3	.	TRBJ2-7	CAIRRGGSGRIDEQYF	TGTGCCATCAGGCGAGGAGGTAGCGGGAGGATCGACGAGCAGTACTTC
.	15	TRBV5-1	.	TRBJ2-1	CASNSDTSSYNEQFF	TGCGCCAGCAATTCGGACACAAGCTCCTACAATGAGCAGTTCTTC
TRBD2	15	TRBV3-1/TRBV3-2	.	TRBJ2-1	CASSPRPGPSGEQFF	TGTGCCAGCAGCCCGCGACCGGGTCCTAGCGGTGAGCAGTTCTTC
TRBD1	16	TRBV7-3	.	TRBJ2-5	CASSLSGQGAGETQYF	TGTGCCAGCAGCTTATCTGGACAGGGGGCGGGAGAGACCCAGTACTTC
.	16	TRBV6-2/TRBV6-3	many	TRBJ2-7	CASSYSIVRRPYEQYF	TGTGCCAGCAGTTACTCGATTGTCAGGCGACCCTACGAGCAGTACTTC
.	15	TRBV2	.	TRBJ1-5	CASNNDNSGNQPQHF	TGTGCCAGCAATAACGACAATTCGGGCAATCAGCCCCAGCATTTT